These T cell receptor beta chains were read from a single sample in a study of shared clonotypes between healthy human individuals. The table came from immunoSEQ multiplex PCR; TCRdb's copy has only in-frame clones and leaves some out. The sample lists around 1.4 million clones, around 98.5% occurring once. The sample taken for sequencing was naive CD4+ T cells sorted from blood. Receptors originate from a man in his thirties or forties in good health. The CDR3 runs from the conserved cysteine through the conserved F or W. D genes are given only for firm matches. Only some rows state a clone size, as once, few, many or a class for expanded clones.

D	length	size	V	J	DNA	CDR3
TRBD1	19	-	TRBV30	TRBJ1-1	TGTGCCTGCCCTAAATGGGGAGAGACAGGGGAGATTTTTCGCACTGAAGCTTTCTTT	CACPKWGETGEIFRTEAFF
TRBD1	13	-	TRBV5-4	TRBJ2-4	TGTGCCAGCAGTCGGACAGGGGGGAACATTCAGTACTTC	CASSRTGGNIQYF
TRBD1	14	few	TRBV7-2	TRBJ1-5	TGTGCCAGCAGCTTAAGGACAGGGGATCAGCCCCAGCATTTT	CASSLRTGDQPQHF
TRBD1	14	-	TRBV14	TRBJ1-1	TGTGCCAGCAGCTTTACAGGGGGGCACACTGAAGCTTTCTTT	CASSFTGGHTEAFF
-	15	-	TRBV7-9	TRBJ2-1	TGTGCCAGCAGCGTCGTTCGATCCTCCTACAATGAGCAGTTCTTC	CASSVVRSSYNEQFF
TRBD2	16	-	TRBV13	TRBJ2-3	TGTGCCAGCAGCTTAGGCCCCGCGGGAGGGCTTAAGACGCAGTATTTT	CASSLGPAGGLKTQYF
TRBD2	15	-	TRBV29-1	TRBJ2-7	TGCAGCGTTGCCCTCCGCTTAGCGGGTATCCACGAGCAGTACTTC	CSVALRLAGIHEQYF
-	15	-	TRBV29-1	TRBJ1-3	TGCAGCGTTTGGGCCCAGCAAATCTCTGGAAACACCATATATTTT	CSVWAQQISGNTIYF
TRBD2	15	-	TRBV11-2	TRBJ2-3	TGTGCCAGCAGCCAAGGACTAGCGGGGGTGAATACGCAGTATTTT	CASSQGLAGVNTQYF
-	17	-	TRBV18	TRBJ1-1	TGTGCCAGCTCACCACCTGGGAAGGGACGGAGGGACACTGAAGCTTTCTTT	CASSPPGKGRRDTEAFF
TRBD2	15	-	TRBV6-6	TRBJ2-1	TGTGCCAGCAGCCAGAGCGGGAGCTCCTACAATGAGCAGTTCTTC	CASSQSGSSYNEQFF
TRBD2	14	-	TRBV7-2	TRBJ2-4	TGTGCCAGCAGCGTCGGGAGGGCCTCAAACATTCAGTACTTC	CASSVGRASNIQYF
-	13	once	TRBV7-9	TRBJ2-7	TGTGCCAGCACCCCCCAGGGCCAATTGGGGCAGTACTTC	CASTPQGQLGQYF
-	14	-	TRBV7-2	TRBJ2-7	TGTGCCAGCAGCTTAGAGCCGGGGGCATACGAGCAGTACTTC	CASSLEPGAYEQYF
-	16	-	TRBV9	TRBJ1-2	TGTGCCAGCAGCGTAGACAACACTAAAATGGCCTATGGCTACACCTTC	CASSVDNTKMAYGYTF
-	12	-	TRBV30	TRBJ2-6	TGTGCCTGGAGTACTGGGGCCAACGTCCTGACTTTC	CAWSTGANVLTF
-	13	-	TRBV21-1	TRBJ2-5	TGTGCCAGCGCCCCGGCCCAACAAGAGACCCAGTACTTC	CASAPAQQETQYF
-	16	-	TRBV7-9	TRBJ1-2	TGTGCCAGCAGCTTAGTATCCTCGGGGAGTGGCTATGGCTACACCTTC	CASSLVSSGSGYGYTF
TRBD2	15	-	TRBV7-2	TRBJ2-3	TGTGCCAGCAGCTTTGGACTAGCGGCAACAGATACGCAGTATTTT	CASSFGLAATDTQYF
TRBD1	19	once	TRBV18	TRBJ2-6	TGTGCCAGCTCACCATTAAACGGACAGGGGGCGCTCGGGGCCAACGTCCTGACTTTC	CASSPLNGQGALGANVLTF
-	12	-	TRBV11-1	TRBJ2-5	TGTGCCAGCAGCGACAGGTTAGAGACCCAGTACTTC	CASSDRLETQYF
-	15	once	TRBV30	TRBJ2-1	TGTGCCTGGATTCTACAGGGCTCACCCTACAATGAGCAGTTCTTC	CAWILQGSPYNEQFF
-	12	-	TRBV19	TRBJ1-2	TGTGCCAGTAGTCGGCAAGGCTATGGCTACACCTTC	CASSRQGYGYTF
TRBD2	18	-	TRBV28	TRBJ2-7	TGTGCCAGCCAGACCGGACTAGCGGGAGCTTTCGTCACCTACGAGCAGTACTTC	CASQTGLAGAFVTYEQYF
-	12	once	TRBV9	TRBJ1-1	TGTGCCAGCAGCCCCCAGCGGACTGAAGCTTTCTTT	CASSPQRTEAFF
-	15	once	TRBV10-2	TRBJ2-2	TGCGCCAGCACTGGACGGTCGACGAACACCGGGGAGCTGTTTTTT	CASTGRSTNTGELFF
TRBD1	14	once	TRBV28	TRBJ1-5	TGTGCCAGCAGTAACAGGGGAAGCAATCAGCCCCAGCATTTT	CASSNRGSNQPQHF
TRBD1	18	once	TRBV19	TRBJ1-5	TGTGCCAGTAGTATGCGGGGGACAGGGGGCGTGAGCAATCAGCCCCAGCATTTT	CASSMRGTGGVSNQPQHF
-	13	-	TRBV5-1	TRBJ1-1	TGCGCCAGCAGCCAGGGCGGGGGGCGCGGAGCTTTCTTT	CASSQGGGRGAFF
-	15	-	TRBV11-2	TRBJ1-5	TGTGCCAGCAGCTTAGAGGGTGGAAGCAATCAGCCCCAGCATTTT	CASSLEGGSNQPQHF
-	17	-	TRBV27	TRBJ2-4	TGTGCCAGCACGGGAAGGTTAGGAGAATATGGCAAAAACATTCAGTACTTC	CASTGRLGEYGKNIQYF
TRBD1	15	-	TRBV6-1	TRBJ1-5	TGTGCCAGCAGTGAAAGGCGACAGGGCCTTCAGCCCCAGCATTTT	CASSERRQGLQPQHF
TRBD2	14	-	TRBV9	TRBJ2-3	TGTGCCAGCCAGAGCGGGAGGGCCCCAGATACGCAGTATTTT	CASQSGRAPDTQYF